The clone carrying this TCR beta chain was counted ten times or more. The antigen is not known. Attached unique molecular identifiers marked individual cDNA molecules. TCRdb recomputed calls from the 5' RACE reads with MiXCR, one row per CDR3 protein. Of 76,000 or so distinct CDR3 sequences listed, approximately 11% are singletons. These data are taken from a study of early T cells in non-severe SARS-CoV-2 infection. Turning to the study itself: Sequencing input comprised bulk RNA from unsorted whole blood; chain pairing was not available.

General study results and limits: Sequences matched to VDJdb favored anti-spike CD8 responses, while private and CD4 specificities were missed.

This sequence originates from an adult who was a healthcare worker with PCR-confirmed SARS-CoV-2 infection or an uninfected control (not recorded which). Sequences were obtained from whole blood.

The CDR3 here is CASSSDDRNTIYF. CDR3 DNA sequence: TGTGCCAGCAGCTCGGACGATAGAAACACCATATATTTT. The chain carries TRBV7-7 and TRBJ1-3, with no clear D. Looked up from germline, CDR1 is SSHAT and CDR2 is FNYEAQ (reference sequence). This CDR3 region has 13 residues. V dropped 4 bases and J dropped 5 bases, with 9 bases sitting between them.